This T cell receptor (beta chain) was documented in a study of shared clonotypes between healthy human individuals. Regarding the study as a whole: Clonotype sharing levels among donors were expected to vary with sequencing depth. Among non-shared clonotypes, generation probabilities were lower than among those shared by all four donors.

As regards this clone: What it binds is not known.

V gave up 8 bases and J gave up 0 bases, with 13 bases separating them. The CDR3 runs 14 residues. Germline CDR1 reads SGHVS; CDR2 reads FNYEAQ. Naive CD8 isolation took CD45RO-negative cells positively selected for CCR7 and excluded terminally differentiated effector memory CD45RA+ cells. Sequencing was performed with immunoSEQ multiplex PCR; in TCRdb, only in-frame clones are kept and a portion is missing. The sample contains millions of clones, less than 95% of which appear only once. The V call is TRBV7-6, the J call TRBJ1-1; the D gene is possibly TRBD1 (5 bases). Sequencing used naive CD8+ T cells sorted from blood. The source of this sequence is a man between 18 and 29 years old in good health. The CDR3 loop is CASGAQGLNTEAFF. Written as DNA, the CDR3 is TGTGCCAGCGGAGCTCAGGGCTTGAACACTGAAGCTTTCTTT.